This TCR beta chain was recovered during a study of T cell repertoires in cytomegalovirus infection. Study-level information: In public TCR beta signatures, there were indications of both CMV infection and matching HLA type. Findings and caveats of the study: In two of eight donors, the top clonotype was HLA-C-restricted CMV-specific. Totalled public TCR beta family frequency picked out people who carried CMV plus the relevant HLA.

This CDR3 is built from 14 residues. Trimming removed 5 bases at V and 5 bases at J, with 13 bases between. Germline V lookup: CDR1 SGDLS, CDR2 YYNGEE. This clonotype was recorded many times. Antigen specificity is unknown. One entry per CDR3 protein results from TCRdb running MiXCR on the reads. Found here are about 210,000 distinct CDR3 sequences, around 6.6% of them singletons; the top ten hold 6.5%. The chain carries TRBV9 and TRBJ2-2; D may match TRBD1 or TRBD2 (6 bases each). Specimen: PBMCs. The sequence came from a human donor in good health (CMV status not recorded). Some clones in this sample may be carry-over from other donors' samples. The CDR3 loop is CASSLDSGTGELFF. The CDR3 DNA reads as TGTGCCAGCAGTTTGGACAGCGGGACCGGGGAGCTGTTTTTT.